This T cell receptor beta chain is drawn from a study of blood T cells in healthy people across ages. The CDR3 extends over 17 amino acids. The V gene end was trimmed by 5 bases and the J gene end by 10 bases; junction bases not matched to a gene: 16. Per germline, CDR1 MDHEN and CDR2 SYDVKM. Sample-barcoded 5' priming and a J-beta primer mix drove a second PCR of about 6 to 12 cycles. TCRdb passed the 5' RACE reads through MiXCR, listing each CDR3 protein once. The data show nearly 800,000 distinct CDR3 sequences, with around 25% seen just once and under 4.5% held by the top ten. In addition, the sample was reused for a study of T cells of mothers and their children.

The source material was blood. The chain has TRBV28 and TRBJ2-1, with 11 bases aligning to TRBD2. The TCR comes from a boy between 10 and 17 years old in good health. CDR3 DNA: TGTGCCAGCAGTCCCGCCGAACTAGCGGGGGCGATGGGAGAGCAGTTCTTC. This sequence encodes CASSPAELAGAMGEQFF.